These 11 T cell receptor beta chains were sequenced from one sample in a study of CD8+ T cells in alopecia areata. As the sequencing template, cDNA was produced by extracting RNA and reverse transcribing it. Some clones are missing from TCRdb's copy, which holds only in-frame ones; the method was immunoSEQ multiplex PCR. The table has around 30,000 clones, approximately 80% seen once. Sequenced material: NKG2D-low CD8+ T cells sorted from blood. These receptors were collected from a human donor with alopecia areata.

This clone appeared a single time. This rearrangement joins TRBV7-9 to TRBJ2-7, with unresolved D. Germline values: CDR1 SEHNR, CDR2 FQNEAQ (reference sequence). The CDR3 totals 14 residues. The V gene lost 5 bases and the J gene lost 2 bases, with 13 bases spanning the gap. The CDR3 nucleotides are TGTGCCAGCAGCCCCCGGGCTCTACCCTACGAGCAGTACTTC. It specifies CASSPRALPYEQYF. The complete variable domain, with remaining parts taken from reference TRBV7-9 and TRBJ2-7, reads DTGVSQNPRHKITKRGQNVTFRCDPISEHNRLYWYRQTLGQGPEFLTYFQNEAQLEKSRLLSDRFSAERPKGSFSTLEIQRTEQGDSAMYLCASSPRALPYEQYFGPGTRLTVT.

The rearrangement links TRBV10-3 to TRBJ2-5, with TRBD2 matching 10 bases. The germline gives CDR1 ENHRY, CDR2 SYGVKD. The CDR3 spans 16 residues. V lost 0 bases and J lost 4; bases outside the gene matches: 5. CDR3 coding DNA: TGTGCCATCAGTGAGTCTATGGGACTAGCGAGAGAGACCCAGTACTTC. Amino acids: CAISESMGLARETQYF.

The J gene is TRBJ2-5, the V gene TRBV5-1; 7 bases are a match to TRBD1. This CDR3 region has 14 residues. V trimming: 4 bases; J trimming: 2 bases; junction bases outside the gene matches: 5. Germline V gives CDR1 SGHRS, CDR2 YFSETQ. CDR3 amino acids: CASSPWTGQETQYF. The CDR3 coding sequence is TGCGCCAGCAGCCCCTGGACAGGACAAGAGACCCAGTACTTC.

V is TRBV4-1 and J is TRBJ2-1; either TRBD1 or TRBD2 may supply D (5 bases each). The ends were cut back, 5 bases at V and 3 bases at J, with 14 bases in the middle. The length of the CDR3 is 15 residues. CDR1 and CDR2 (germline): MGHRA, YSYEKL. Here the CDR3 reads CASSINPGRYNEQFF. Written as DNA, the CDR3 is TGCGCCAGCAGCATAAACCCGGGACGCTACAATGAGCAGTTCTTC.

This chain uses TRBV30 with TRBJ2-3; D not resolved. Germline CDR1 GTSNPN, CDR2 SVGIG (reference sequence). This CDR3 has 12 residues. V dropped 0 bases and J dropped 4 bases, with 5 bases sitting between them. The CDR3 sequence: CAWSVGPDTQYF. The CDR3 nucleotides are TGTGCCTGGAGTGTAGGTCCAGATACGCAGTATTTT.

The chain couples TRBV30 to TRBJ2-1; D call uncertain. The CDR3 covers 13 residues. Germline V gene lookup returns CDR1 GTSNPN and CDR2 SVGIG (reference sequence). The V and J ends lost 2 bases and 2 bases respectively, with 7 bases between them. CDR3 DNA: TGTGCCTGGAGTTGGGCCCCCTACAATGAGCAGTTCTTC. Translating gives CAWSWAPYNEQFF.

CDR3 nucleotide sequence: TGTGCCAGCAGTTACGTGGGCTCATCCTACGAGCAGTACTTC. It is translated as CASSYVGSSYEQYF. The rearrangement uses TRBV6-6 and TRBJ2-7, with D hard to call. The ends were cut back, 2 bases at V and 1 base at J, with 9 bases in the middle. CDR3 length equals 14 residues. CDR1 and CDR2 from the germline V gene are MNHNY and SVGAGI (reference sequence).

V and J are TRBV27 and TRBJ1-5, with 12 bases fitting TRBD1. The CDR3 totals 14 residues. Losses at the gene ends were 5 bases for V and 6 bases for J; bases not matched to a gene: 2. Germline V gives CDR1 MNHEY, CDR2 SMNVEV (reference sequence). The CDR3 sequence is CASSGTGGGQPQHF. In DNA form, the CDR3 reads TGTGCCAGCAGTGGGACAGGGGGCGGTCAGCCCCAGCATTTT.

This chain links TRBV9 with TRBJ1-1; TRBD1 is a possible D gene (6 bases). Germline CDR1 and CDR2: SGDLS and YYNGEE. This CDR3 comprises 14 residues. Trimming took off 4 bases at V and 7 bases at J, with 17 bases between the two ends. CDR3 coding DNA: TGTGCCAGCAGCCCCGTAGGGGGGCGACATGAAGCTTTCTTT. Translated, it gives CASSPVGGRHEAFF.

This sequence joins TRBV29-1 and TRBJ2-2; maybe TRBD1 (5 bases). The CDR3 spans 13 residues. The germline gives CDR1 SQVTM, CDR2 ANQGSEA. V dropped 7 bases and J dropped 1 base, with 10 bases sitting between them. The CDR3 sequence is CSGLQVNTGELFF. The CDR3 DNA follows: TGCAGCGGTTTACAGGTGAACACCGGGGAGCTGTTTTTT.

In regard to this clone: The sample has other DNA sequences that encode this CDR3 too. This chain connects TRBV20-1 to TRBJ2-7, with D unclear. Trimming removed 6 bases from V and 4 bases from J, with 10 bases in between. Germline V gene sequence: CDR1 DFQATT, CDR2 SNEGSKA (reference sequence). The CDR3 covers 11 residues. The DNA for the CDR3 is TGCAGTGCCAGGCTGGAGTACGAGCAGTACTTC. Translated, it gives CSARLEYEQYF.